This TCR beta chain stems from a study of T cell repertoires in cytomegalovirus infection. Study findings and constraints: Predominance within the ex vivo response was attributable to HLA-C-restricted CMV-specific TCR beta clonotypes.

This clonotype was detected ten times or more. What it binds is unknown. Germline V gene data show CDR1 as SGHNT and CDR2 as YENEEA. This CDR3 is built from 13 residues. With 5 bases removed from V and 3 bases from J, the gap between germline ends came to 11 bases. MiXCR, applied by TCRdb to the reads, yields one record per CDR3 protein. Seen here are roughly 640,000 distinct CDR3 sequences, more than 20% observed once, and the top ten hold 6.5% to 10%. The rearrangement joins TRBV11-3 to TRBJ2-7, with D possibly TRBD2 on 5 matching bases. This receptor was identified in a human donor in good health (CMV status not recorded). Some clones in this sample may be carry-over from other donors' samples. The sample consisted of CD8+ T cells from PBMCs. The CDR3 here is CASSRTGDYEQYF. Written as DNA, the CDR3 is TGTGCCAGCAGCCGGACCGGGGACTACGAGCAGTACTTC.